This record concerns one T cell receptor beta chain sequence. TCRdb keeps only in-frame clones here, not all; method: immunoSEQ multiplex PCR. The sample records more than 35,000 clones, 90% to 95% being singletons. These data are taken from a study of T cell changes during pregnancy in multiple sclerosis. This CDR3 spans 15 amino acids. Trimming stripped 5 bases from V and 2 bases from J, with 15 bases between. The germline CDR1 and CDR2 sequences are MDHEN and SYDVKM. The source was CD4+ T cells from peripheral blood mononuclear cells, collected in the third trimester of pregnancy. This chain links TRBV28 with TRBJ2-5; D is perhaps TRBD2 (5 bases). This TCR was recovered from a female donor with multiple sclerosis, enrolled in a pregnancy study. The CDR3 sequence is CASSDLTGFQETQYF. CDR3 DNA: TGTGCCAGCAGTGACTTAACGGGATTTCAAGAGACCCAGTACTTC.